In its sample, the clone carrying this T cell receptor (beta chain) was seen once. The CDR3 covers 14 residues. Trimming removed 0 bases at V and 6 bases at J, with 12 bases between. The germline gives CDR1 SGHRS, CDR2 YFSETQ. Original handling: The authors estimated nucleated cell counts from reference gene primer amplification. Sequencing was performed with immunoSEQ multiplex PCR; in TCRdb, only in-frame clones are kept and a portion is missing. V and J calls and clone size are as listed in that table; D and trimming were resolved from the DNA. The sample consists of 100,000 or so clones, roughly 81% of them appearing once. The record originates from a study of blood T cell repertoires in COVID-19. Study in general: Spain, Italy and the United States supplied samples that represented acute and convalescent COVID-19. Sources were T cells, B-cell-depleted T cells, or PBMCs; the material itself was cDNA or gDNA.

The sample was peripheral blood. The chain couples TRBV5-1 to TRBJ1-1; a weak D match, TRBD1 (6 bases). The TCR sequence derives from a human donor in a cohort sampled during active COVID-19. The chain's CDR3 is CASSLAGAGAEAFF. CDR3 DNA: TGCGCCAGCAGCTTGGCCGGTGCAGGGGCTGAAGCTTTCTTT.